This T cell receptor (beta chain) was recovered during a study of blood T cells in healthy people across ages. J gave up 2 bases and V 5 bases, and 6 bases lay outside the gene matches. The CDR3 consists of 14 residues. Germline-derived CDR1 and CDR2 are DFQATT and SNEGSKA (reference sequence). Each sample gave at least 6.5 million isolated PBMCs. Total RNA extraction produced at least 5 micrograms (per sample) for the study. This clonotype has a single count. A second roughly 6 to 12 cycle PCR used barcoded and J-beta primers. TCRdb re-derived calls from the 5' RACE reads in MiXCR, one entry per CDR3 protein. Of about 1,400,000 distinct CDR3 sequences detected, 59% appear once; the ten largest clones hold about 6.3%.

This chain joins TRBV20-1 and TRBJ2-5; 9 bases line up with TRBD2. The sequenced sample consisted of blood. The TCR was taken from a man aged 18 to 35 in good health. CDR3 residues: CSAYSTSGQETQYF. The DNA for the CDR3 is TGCAGTGCTTATTCGACTAGCGGTCAAGAGACCCAGTACTTC.